Below are 7 T cell receptor beta chains sequenced from a single sample in a study of response to subunit inactivated influenza vaccine (dated by TCRdb to between 2017 and 2018). The protocol used for the library was RT-PCR. The reads were generated on an Illumina HiSeq 2500. The public reads were reprocessed in TCRdb via fastp at Q25 and MiXCR, keeping in-frame beta chains. Every CDR3 protein is listed once, alongside the most common genes and DNA of its rows. Here the sample has 590,000 or so distinct CDR3 sequences; roughly 15% occur a single time. The ten most abundant clones make up 7.5% to 8% of the sample. Material: PBMCs from blood, obtained 14 to 15 days before vaccination. All receptors come from a man between 45 and 60 years old who received an inactivated influenza vaccine. Donor details come from another sample of the same person, matched by shared clones.

The rearrangement joins TRBV27 to TRBJ2-7, with 12 bases aligning to TRBD2. The germline gives CDR1 MNHEY, CDR2 SMNVEV (reference sequence). This CDR3 has 17 amino acids. Trimming at V came to 0 bases and at J to 0 bases, leaving 3 bases not matched to a gene. CDR3 bases: TGTGCCAGCAGTTTATCGAGGACTAGCGGGACCTCCTACGAGCAGTACTTC. It translates to CASSLSRTSGTSYEQYF.

This clonotype was found a few times. This chain uses TRBV7-8 with TRBJ2-1, with a tentative D call TRBD1 (5 bases). The CDR3 loop spans 17 amino acids. Deletions cut 5 bases from V and 12 bases from J, with 29 bases between. Germline values: CDR1 SGHVS, CDR2 FQNEAQ. CDR3 nucleotide sequence: TGTGCCAGCAGCCCCCGACAGAATGGCAGCCCTACAATGGGGCAGTTCTTC. Its translation is CASSPRQNGSPTMGQFF.

The chain uses TRBV9 and TRBJ2-3, with 7 bases fitting TRBD2. The CDR3 loop spans 16 amino acids. Germline V gene lookup returns CDR1 SGDLS and CDR2 YYNGEE. V lost 0 bases to trimming and J lost 4 bases; unmatched junction nucleotides: 8. CDR3 sequence reads: CASSVGGGRVADTQYF. The DNA of the CDR3 is TGTGCCAGCAGCGTAGGTGGCGGGAGAGTGGCAGATACGCAGTATTTT.

This clonotype was found a few times. CDR3 sequence: CSAPSTRTSSYNSPLHF. CDR3 in DNA: TGCAGTGCCCCCTCTACCAGGACAAGCTCCTATAATTCACCCCTCCACTTT. The V call is TRBV20-1, the J call TRBJ1-6; D is possibly TRBD1 (5 bases). The germline CDR1 and CDR2 sequences are DFQATT and SNEGSKA (reference sequence). The length of the CDR3 is 17 residues. V was trimmed by 6 bases and J by 0 bases, leaving 18 bases between them.

V is TRBV3-1 and J is TRBJ2-7; a weak D match, TRBD2 (6 bases). Per the germline V gene, CDR1 is LGHDT and CDR2 is YNNKEL (reference sequence). The CDR3 spans 15 residues. V lost 5 bases and J 1 base, leaving 15 bases between the germline ends. The CDR3 sequence is CASSLPGTPSYEQYF. The CDR3, as DNA: TGTGCCAGCAGCTTACCCGGGACTCCGTCCTACGAGCAGTACTTC.

This clonotype was counted only a few times. The genes are TRBV4-1 and TRBJ2-2, with D perhaps matching TRBD1 (6 bases). V lost 5 bases, J lost 2 bases, and 12 bases lay in between. CDR3 length equals 15 residues. Germline-derived CDR1 and CDR2 are MGHRA and YSYEKL. This CDR3 is CASSIRQANTGELFF. DNA for the CDR3: TGCGCCAGCAGCATCCGACAGGCCAACACCGGGGAGCTGTTTTTT.

This clonotype was seen many times. This rearrangement joins TRBV7-9 to TRBJ1-2; 7 nucleotides align to TRBD1. Losses at the gene ends were 5 bases for V and 8 bases for J; bases not matched to a gene: 8. Looked up from germline, CDR1 is SEHNR and CDR2 is FQNEAQ (reference sequence). The length of the CDR3 is 13 residues. CDR3: CASSPWDSSGYTF. The CDR3 DNA is TGTGCCAGCAGCCCCTGGGACAGTTCGGGCTACACCTTC.